This is a list of T cell receptor beta chains from one sample in a study of blood T cell repertoires in COVID-19. Generated by immunoSEQ multiplex PCR, the TCRdb table keeps only in-frame clones and is missing some. This table holds about 670,000 clones, approximately 90% found once. Input material: peripheral blood. The receptors originated from a woman under 30 with acute or convalescent COVID-19. Both conserved end residues are part of each CDR3. The D gene is left open where the match is weak. Rows give clone size only sometimes, using once, few, many, or a class for an expanded clone.

TRBJ1-1,.,TRBV19,.,TGTGCCAGTAGTATATTACAGACGAACACTGAAGCTTTCTTT,CASSILQTNTEAFF
TRBJ2-3,TRBD2,TRBV6-4,.,TGTGCCAGCAGTGACGACACTAGCGGGGGGAGAGATACGCAGTATTTT,CASSDDTSGGRDTQYF
TRBJ1-1,.,TRBV27,.,TGTGCCAGCAGTTTACAGGTCCGGCCTCTTGAAGCTTTCTTT,CASSLQVRPLEAFF
TRBJ2-2,.,TRBV7-2,.,TGTGCCAGCAGCTTAAGCAGGGATAAAACCGGGGAGCTGTTTTTT,CASSLSRDKTGELFF
TRBJ2-7,.,TRBV23-1,.,TGCGCCAGCAGTCAAGTGGCCGGCGGGAAGTACTTC,CASSQVAGGKYF
TRBJ1-3,.,TRBV4-3,.,TGCGCCAGCAGCCAAGCACAGGTCGGTTCGAACACCATATATTTT,CASSQAQVGSNTIYF
TRBJ2-7,TRBD1,TRBV19,.,TGTGCCAGTAGTATAGATCAGGGGGCTGGTCTCTACGAGCAGTACTTC,CASSIDQGAGLYEQYF
TRBJ1-1,TRBD1,TRBV5-1,.,TGCGCCAGCAGCTACGGACAGGGTTTGTTAAGGAACACTGAAGCTTTCTTT,CASSYGQGLLRNTEAFF
TRBJ2-5,TRBD2,TRBV9,.,TGTGCCAGCGGTAGCGGGGGGCGGTCGGAGACCCAGTACTTC,CASGSGGRSETQYF
TRBJ1-2,TRBD1,TRBV27,.,TGTGCCAGCTCCCGTACAGGGGGCGCGGGGGGCTACACCTTC,CASSRTGGAGGYTF
TRBJ1-1,.,TRBV19,.,TGTGCCAGGCGGGGGACCGACTTCATGAACACTGAAGCTTTCTTT,CARRGTDFMNTEAFF
TRBJ1-4,.,TRBV5-1,.,TGCGCCAGCAGTTCAGGACAGACAACTAATGAAAAACTGTTTTTT,CASSSGQTTNEKLFF
TRBJ1-1,.,TRBV4-1,few,TGCGCCACCCAGGGAGTTCTCGGCCCGGGGGCTGAAGCTTTCTTT,CATQGVLGPGAEAFF
TRBJ1-1,.,TRBV6-5,.,TGTGCCAGCAGGGGATTCAGGGAGAACACTGAAGCTTTCTTT,CASRGFRENTEAFF
TRBJ1-1,.,TRBV9,.,TGTGCCAGCAGCCCCTTCGGTGGGGGGACTGAAGCTTTCTTT,CASSPFGGGTEAFF
TRBJ1-1,.,TRBV5-1,.,TGCGCCAGCAGTTTTACCAAAGGGGGGGTACAAGTAATGAACACTGAAGCTTTCTTT,CASSFTKGGVQVMNTEAFF
TRBJ1-1,.,TRBV4-3,.,TGCGCCAGCAGCCAAGATCTAGGCATGGGCACTGAAGCTTTCTTT,CASSQDLGMGTEAFF
TRBJ1-2,TRBD1,TRBV23-1,.,TGCGCCAGCAGTCGAGGACAGGGAGGTTATGGCTACACCTTC,CASSRGQGGYGYTF
TRBJ2-1,.,TRBV3-1/TRBV3-2,.,TGTGCCAGCAGCCAAGTTGGAGTAATGGCCTACAATGAGCAGTTCTTC,CASSQVGVMAYNEQFF
TRBJ1-1,.,TRBV3-1/TRBV3-2,once,TGTGCCAGCAGCCGCAGTGAAGTGAACACTGAAGCTTTCTTT,CASSRSEVNTEAFF
TRBJ2-1,.,TRBV12-3/TRBV12-4,.,TGTGCCAGCAGCCCCCCCCAGAGGATTGAGCAGTTCTTC,CASSPPQRIEQFF
TRBJ1-4,TRBD1,TRBV14,.,TGTGCCAGCAGCCAAGGCTACCCCGGGACAGGGGAAAAACTGTTTTTT,CASSQGYPGTGEKLFF
TRBJ1-5,.,TRBV7-2,.,TGTGCCAGCACCGACAGTAATCAGCCCCAGCATTTT,CASTDSNQPQHF
TRBJ1-1,.,TRBV3-1/TRBV3-2,.,TGTGCCAGCAGCCAATCCGGCGGGAGGAACACTGAAGCTTTCTTT,CASSQSGGRNTEAFF
TRBJ1-2,.,TRBV6-5,.,TGTGCCAGCAGTCAACCGGGAGGACCTAACTATGGCTACACCTTC,CASSQPGGPNYGYTF
TRBJ2-1,.,TRBV7-3,.,TGTGCCAGCAGCAAACGGATGGAGGCTTACAATGAGCAGTTCTTC,CASSKRMEAYNEQFF
TRBJ1-2,.,TRBV28,.,TGTGCCAGCAGGTTAGACAGCAACTATGGCTACACCTTC,CASRLDSNYGYTF
TRBJ1-1,TRBD1,TRBV7-9,.,TGTGCCAGCAGCTCCACAGGGGTTCTAAACACTGAAGCTTTCTTT,CASSSTGVLNTEAFF
TRBJ1-1,.,TRBV7-2,.,TGTGCCAGCAGCTTAAGGCGGGGGTCAGGTGAAGCTTTCTTT,CASSLRRGSGEAFF
TRBJ2-5,TRBD2,TRBV6-1,.,TGTGCCAGCAGTGAACGGCTAGCGGGGGGATTTCTTCAAGAGACCCAGTACTTC,CASSERLAGGFLQETQYF
TRBJ1-1,.,TRBV7-9,.,TGTGCCAGCAGCCCCGGACAGACCAAGAGAACTGAAGCTTTCTTT,CASSPGQTKRTEAFF
TRBJ1-6,.,TRBV10-3,.,TGTGCCATCAGTGAGTATGACACTCGGGAATCACCCCTCCACTTT,CAISEYDTRESPLHF
TRBJ1-4,.,TRBV28,.,TGTGCCAGCACCACACCTAGACCTAATGAAAAACTGTTTTTT,CASTTPRPNEKLFF
TRBJ2-5,TRBD1,TRBV7-6,.,TGTGCCAGCAGCTTAGACGTTGGACAGGGTGAGACCCAGTACTTC,CASSLDVGQGETQYF
TRBJ1-1,TRBD1,TRBV15,.,TGTGCCACCAGCAGCCCGACAGGGTTGAACACTGAAGCTTTCTTT,CATSSPTGLNTEAFF
TRBJ1-1,TRBD1,TRBV10-3,once,TGTGCCATCAGACCGGGACAGGGGAACACTGAAGCTTTCTTT,CAIRPGQGNTEAFF
TRBJ1-5,.,TRBV12-3/TRBV12-4,.,TGTGCCAGCAGTTTATATGGGGCTCAGCCCCAGCATTTT,CASSLYGAQPQHF
TRBJ2-1,TRBD1,TRBV7-3,.,TGTGCCAGCAGCTACCCGGGACAGGGTTACAATGAGCAGTTCTTC,CASSYPGQGYNEQFF
TRBJ2-1,TRBD1,TRBV10-1,.,TGCGCCAGCAGCCAACGGGACAGGGATCACAATGAGCAGTTCTTC,CASSQRDRDHNEQFF
TRBJ2-7,TRBD1,TRBV4-1,.,TGCGCCAGCAGCCAAACCGGGACAGGGACCGAGCAGTACTTC,CASSQTGTGTEQYF
TRBJ1-1,.,TRBV7-3,.,TGTGCCAGCAGCCTTCGGGGTGGGGTCTCTGAAGCTTTCTTT,CASSLRGGVSEAFF
TRBJ2-5,TRBD1,TRBV5-6,.,TGTGCCAGCAGCTTGGTTCAGGGGGAAGAGACCCAGTACTTC,CASSLVQGEETQYF
TRBJ1-5,TRBD1,TRBV4-3,.,TGCGCCAGCAGCCAGGACAGGCGACTTGTTCAGCCCCAGCATTTT,CASSQDRRLVQPQHF
TRBJ2-3,.,TRBV7-2,.,TGTGCCAGCAGCTTGCTTGGAGGCGGGGCGAGCACAGATACGCAGTATTTT,CASSLLGGGASTDTQYF
TRBJ2-2,TRBD1,TRBV2,.,TGTGCCAGCCGTCGGGACAGCACCTTAAACACCGGGGAGCTGTTTTTT,CASRRDSTLNTGELFF
TRBJ2-1,.,TRBV2,once,TGTGCCAGCAGTCACAGGGACCCGACCTACAATGAGCAGTTCTTC,CASSHRDPTYNEQFF
TRBJ2-5,.,TRBV3-1/TRBV3-2,.,TGTGCCAGCAGCCAACGGGACTTCCAAGAGACCCAGTACTTC,CASSQRDFQETQYF
TRBJ1-2,.,TRBV7-2,.,TGTGCCAGCAGCTTAGGCCCCAACGTGGCTCTCTATGGCTACACCTTC,CASSLGPNVALYGYTF
TRBJ2-5,.,TRBV24-1,once,TGTGCCACCACGGAGACCCAGTACTTC,CATTETQYF
TRBJ2-1,TRBD2,TRBV2,.,TGTGCCAGCAGTGAAGACGGGGGGGCCTTTGCTGAGCAGTTCTTC,CASSEDGGAFAEQFF
TRBJ2-1,.,TRBV6-4,.,TGTGCCAGCAGTGCACAGGGGGGGTTATATGAGCAGTTCTTC,CASSAQGGLYEQFF
TRBJ2-1,.,TRBV3-1/TRBV3-2,.,TGTGCCAGCAGCCAAAATATGGGCGAAAGCTTCTACAATGAGCAGTTCTTC,CASSQNMGESFYNEQFF
TRBJ2-3,.,TRBV24-1,.,TGTGCCACCAGTCATCCTGCACGGGGAGATACGCAGTATTTT,CATSHPARGDTQYF
TRBJ2-1,.,TRBV6-5,once,TGTGCCAGCGCAAAATGGGGGGGCCGTTCCGATGAGCAGTTCTTC,CASAKWGGRSDEQFF